These T cell receptor beta chains were read from a single sample in a study of beta chain features in type 1 diabetes. Profiling relied on immunoSEQ multiplex PCR, and the TCRdb table lists in-frame clones only, not all of them. The sample has about 340,000 clones, around 9.3% seen once; the top ten hold about 1%. The specimen sequenced was central memory CD4+ T cells from blood. The receptors come from a man younger than 40 with type 1 diabetes. CDR3s include the opening cysteine and the closing phenylalanine or tryptophan. D genes are given only for firm matches. Clone size is not always given. Where it is, it says once, few, many or a class for expanded clones.

d_call: TRBD1; clone_size: few; j_call: TRBJ1-6; v_call: TRBV2; cdr3_aa: CASRQGQGESPLHF; cdr3_nt: TGTGCCAGCAGACAAGGACAGGGGGAATCACCCCTCCACTTT
d_call: -; clone_size: -; j_call: TRBJ2-2; v_call: TRBV10-1; cdr3_aa: CASGRTAGELFF; cdr3_nt: TGCGCCAGCGGTAGGACGGCCGGGGAGCTGTTTTTT
d_call: -; clone_size: few; j_call: TRBJ2-1; v_call: TRBV4-3; cdr3_aa: CASSQDQAASGAREQFF; cdr3_nt: TGCGCCAGCAGCCAAGATCAAGCTGCTTCGGGGGCCAGAGAGCAGTTCTTC
d_call: -; clone_size: few; j_call: TRBJ2-3; v_call: TRBV28; cdr3_aa: CASTRLGPDWQYF; cdr3_nt: TGTGCCAGCACCAGACTTGGGCCCGATTGGCAGTATTTT
d_call: -; clone_size: -; j_call: TRBJ2-3; v_call: TRBV7-9; cdr3_aa: CASSLGGATDTQYF; cdr3_nt: TGTGCCAGCAGCCTAGGGGGGGCCACAGATACGCAGTATTTT
d_call: TRBD1; clone_size: -; j_call: TRBJ2-7; v_call: TRBV9; cdr3_aa: CASSGGTGISYEQYF; cdr3_nt: TGTGCCAGCAGCGGCGGGACAGGCATCTCCTACGAGCAGTACTTC
d_call: -; clone_size: many; j_call: TRBJ2-3; v_call: TRBV14; cdr3_aa: CASSQRLTDTQYF; cdr3_nt: TGTGCCAGCAGCCAACGCCTTACAGATACGCAGTATTTT
d_call: -; clone_size: few; j_call: TRBJ2-7; v_call: TRBV6-5; cdr3_aa: CASRQTTGEQYF; cdr3_nt: TGTGCCAGCAGGCAGACCACTGGGGAGCAGTACTTC
d_call: TRBD1; clone_size: -; j_call: TRBJ1-5; v_call: TRBV28; cdr3_aa: CAGRRQGANQPQHF; cdr3_nt: TGTGCCGGGAGGCGGCAGGGGGCCAATCAGCCCCAGCATTTT
d_call: -; clone_size: few; j_call: TRBJ2-5; v_call: TRBV5-1; cdr3_aa: CASRQGSGETQYF; cdr3_nt: TGCGCCAGCAGACAGGGAAGCGGCGAGACCCAGTACTTC
d_call: -; clone_size: few; j_call: TRBJ1-3; v_call: TRBV29-1; cdr3_aa: CSVGGSSGNTIYF; cdr3_nt: TGCAGCGTTGGGGGGTCCTCTGGAAACACCATATATTTT
d_call: TRBD2; clone_size: -; j_call: TRBJ2-5; v_call: TRBV6-6; cdr3_aa: CASRTAGGPETQYF; cdr3_nt: TGTGCCAGCAGGACAGCGGGGGGGCCAGAGACCCAGTACTTC
d_call: -; clone_size: -; j_call: TRBJ1-1; v_call: TRBV5-1; cdr3_aa: CASSLALQSNTEAFF; cdr3_nt: TGCGCCAGCAGCTTGGCTCTCCAATCGAACACTGAAGCTTTCTTT
d_call: TRBD1; clone_size: few; j_call: TRBJ1-5; v_call: TRBV7-2; cdr3_aa: CASSLGGQGMGQPQHF; cdr3_nt: TGTGCCAGCAGCTTAGGCGGACAGGGAATGGGTCAGCCCCAGCATTTT
d_call: -; clone_size: -; j_call: TRBJ2-3; v_call: TRBV6-4; cdr3_aa: CASRKGPRTDTQYF; cdr3_nt: TGTGCCAGCAGAAAGGGACCTCGCACAGATACGCAGTATTTT
d_call: TRBD1; clone_size: few; j_call: TRBJ2-7; v_call: TRBV11-2; cdr3_aa: CASSFRTGSPPYEQYF; cdr3_nt: TGTGCCAGCAGCTTCCGGACAGGGTCCCCTCCCTACGAGCAGTACTTC
d_call: -; clone_size: few; j_call: TRBJ1-2; v_call: TRBV2; cdr3_aa: CASSRDRAGYTF; cdr3_nt: TGTGCCAGCAGTAGGGACCGCGCTGGCTACACCTTC
d_call: -; clone_size: few; j_call: TRBJ1-2; v_call: TRBV30; cdr3_aa: CAWSPLSGEASGYTF; cdr3_nt: TGTGCCTGGAGCCCTTTATCTGGAGAGGCAAGTGGCTACACCTTC
d_call: -; clone_size: -; j_call: TRBJ1-5; v_call: TRBV2; cdr3_aa: CANRTRVLYSQPQHF; cdr3_nt: TGTGCCAACCGAACCAGGGTCCTCTATAGTCAGCCCCAGCATTTT
d_call: -; clone_size: -; j_call: TRBJ1-1; v_call: TRBV11-2; cdr3_aa: CASSLASGYTEAFF; cdr3_nt: TGTGCCAGCAGCTTAGCATCGGGATACACTGAAGCTTTCTTT
d_call: TRBD1; clone_size: -; j_call: TRBJ2-5; v_call: TRBV11-2; cdr3_aa: CASSLAPGGETQYF; cdr3_nt: TGTGCCAGCAGCTTAGCTCCAGGGGGCGAGACCCAGTACTTC
d_call: -; clone_size: many; j_call: TRBJ2-1; v_call: TRBV2; cdr3_aa: CASSATGPTRVYGEQFF; cdr3_nt: TGTGCCAGCAGCGCCACCGGGCCGACTAGAGTATACGGTGAGCAGTTCTTC
d_call: -; clone_size: -; j_call: TRBJ1-2; v_call: TRBV28; cdr3_aa: CASSLSLMGQGNYGYTF; cdr3_nt: TGTGCCAGCAGTTTATCTTTAATGGGGCAGGGGAACTATGGCTACACCTTC
d_call: -; clone_size: few; j_call: TRBJ2-1; v_call: TRBV11-2; cdr3_aa: CASSLLGGTGNEQFF; cdr3_nt: TGTGCCAGCAGCTTATTGGGGGGCACGGGTAATGAGCAGTTCTTC
d_call: -; clone_size: few; j_call: TRBJ2-5; v_call: TRBV7-2; cdr3_aa: CASSLLPETQYF; cdr3_nt: TGTGCCAGCAGCTTATTGCCCGAGACCCAGTACTTC
d_call: -; clone_size: -; j_call: TRBJ2-3; v_call: TRBV4-3; cdr3_aa: CASSQDWRSTDTQYF; cdr3_nt: TGCGCCAGCAGCCAAGATTGGCGGAGCACAGATACGCAGTATTTT
d_call: TRBD1; clone_size: -; j_call: TRBJ1-6; v_call: TRBV5-1; cdr3_aa: CASSPSDRGHDSPLHF; cdr3_nt: TGCGCCAGCAGCCCGTCGGACAGGGGGCACGATTCACCCCTCCACTTT
d_call: -; clone_size: -; j_call: TRBJ2-5; v_call: TRBV7-2; cdr3_aa: CASSLAYETQYF; cdr3_nt: TGTGCCAGCAGCTTAGCTTACGAGACCCAGTACTTC
d_call: -; clone_size: -; j_call: TRBJ1-6; v_call: TRBV7-2; cdr3_aa: CASSLGHVNNSPLHF; cdr3_nt: TGTGCCAGCAGCCTCGGACACGTGAATAATTCACCCCTCCACTTT
d_call: TRBD1; clone_size: -; j_call: TRBJ2-1; v_call: TRBV12-5; cdr3_aa: CASGPGQGAYNEQFF; cdr3_nt: TGTGCTAGTGGTCCGGGACAGGGGGCATACAATGAGCAGTTCTTC
d_call: -; clone_size: -; j_call: TRBJ2-3; v_call: TRBV7-2; cdr3_aa: CASSLNRGATDTQYF; cdr3_nt: TGTGCCAGCAGCTTAAATCGGGGGGCCACAGATACGCAGTATTTT
d_call: TRBD2; clone_size: -; j_call: TRBJ2-5; v_call: TRBV9; cdr3_aa: CASSALGTSGGGETQYF; cdr3_nt: TGTGCCAGCAGCGCTCTGGGGACTAGCGGGGGCGGGGAGACCCAGTACTTC
d_call: -; clone_size: -; j_call: TRBJ1-1; v_call: TRBV6-5; cdr3_aa: CASSDTDVAEAFF; cdr3_nt: TGTGCCAGCAGTGACACTGATGTGGCCGAAGCTTTCTTT
d_call: TRBD1; clone_size: -; j_call: TRBJ1-1; v_call: TRBV6-6; cdr3_aa: CASSRPGGQTEAFF; cdr3_nt: TGTGCCAGCAGCCGCCCAGGGGGCCAGACTGAAGCTTTCTTT
d_call: -; clone_size: few; j_call: TRBJ2-2; v_call: TRBV5-6; cdr3_aa: CASSLPDITRTNTGELFF; cdr3_nt: TGTGCCAGCAGCTTGCCAGACATAACGCGAACGAACACCGGGGAGCTGTTTTTT
d_call: -; clone_size: few; j_call: TRBJ2-7; v_call: TRBV9; cdr3_aa: CASSVASVSYEQYF; cdr3_nt: TGTGCCAGCAGCGTAGCTTCAGTCTCCTACGAGCAGTACTTC
d_call: TRBD1; clone_size: -; j_call: TRBJ2-7; v_call: TRBV14; cdr3_aa: CASSTRTGGEQYF; cdr3_nt: TGTGCCAGCAGCACCCGGACAGGAGGCGAGCAGTACTTC
d_call: -; clone_size: -; j_call: TRBJ1-2; v_call: TRBV5-1; cdr3_aa: CASSLGTSHYGYTF; cdr3_nt: TGCGCCAGCAGCTTGGGGACCTCTCATTATGGCTACACCTTC
d_call: -; clone_size: few; j_call: TRBJ1-5; v_call: TRBV5-1; cdr3_aa: CASSLQTAYQPQHF; cdr3_nt: TGCGCCAGCAGCCTGCAGACAGCTTATCAGCCCCAGCATTTT
d_call: -; clone_size: many; j_call: TRBJ2-4; v_call: TRBV11-2; cdr3_aa: CASSLQRASNIQYF; cdr3_nt: TGTGCCAGCAGCTTACAGCGGGCGTCGAACATTCAGTACTTC
d_call: TRBD1; clone_size: few; j_call: TRBJ2-5; v_call: TRBV9; cdr3_aa: CASSPRSSGGGGETQYF; cdr3_nt: TGTGCCAGCAGCCCCCGGTCATCAGGGGGCGGCGGAGAGACCCAGTACTTC
d_call: -; clone_size: few; j_call: TRBJ2-7; v_call: TRBV7-9; cdr3_aa: CASSSFRQAGEQYF; cdr3_nt: TGTGCCAGCAGTTCCTTTCGGCAGGCGGGGGAGCAGTACTTC
d_call: -; clone_size: few; j_call: TRBJ1-1; v_call: TRBV5-1; cdr3_aa: CASSIKENTEAFF; cdr3_nt: TGCGCCAGCAGCATAAAGGAAAACACTGAAGCTTTCTTT
d_call: TRBD1; clone_size: -; j_call: TRBJ1-6; v_call: TRBV7-9; cdr3_aa: CASSPQGGRDSPLHF; cdr3_nt: TGTGCCAGCAGCCCCCAGGGGGGGCGGGATTCACCCCTCCACTTT
d_call: -; clone_size: -; j_call: TRBJ2-7; v_call: TRBV5-1; cdr3_aa: CASSLGQEIKTYEQYF; cdr3_nt: TGCGCCAGCAGCTTGGGCCAGGAGATTAAAACCTACGAGCAGTACTTC
d_call: TRBD2; clone_size: few; j_call: TRBJ2-2; v_call: TRBV11-2; cdr3_aa: CASSLFASGVGHTGELFF; cdr3_nt: TGTGCCAGCAGCTTATTCGCTAGCGGGGTCGGTCACACCGGGGAGCTGTTTTTT
d_call: -; clone_size: few; j_call: TRBJ2-3; v_call: TRBV9; cdr3_aa: CASNLEPFTDTQYF; cdr3_nt: TGTGCCAGCAACCTAGAGCCATTCACAGATACGCAGTATTTT
d_call: -; clone_size: many; j_call: TRBJ1-5; v_call: TRBV29-1; cdr3_aa: CSVTTAATQPQHF; cdr3_nt: TGCAGCGTGACGACCGCCGCAACTCAGCCCCAGCATTTT
d_call: -; clone_size: -; j_call: TRBJ1-6; v_call: TRBV9; cdr3_aa: CASSRDSSYNSPLHF; cdr3_nt: TGTGCCAGCAGCCGAGATAGCTCCTATAATTCACCCCTCCACTTT
d_call: -; clone_size: many; j_call: TRBJ2-5; v_call: TRBV7-9; cdr3_aa: CASSLFPGQETQYF; cdr3_nt: TGTGCCAGCAGCTTATTTCCGGGGCAAGAGACCCAGTACTTC
d_call: TRBD1; clone_size: few; j_call: TRBJ1-5; v_call: TRBV2; cdr3_aa: CASSEDAPGTGSSQPQHF; cdr3_nt: TGTGCCAGCAGTGAAGACGCCCCCGGGACAGGGTCCAGTCAGCCCCAGCATTTT
d_call: -; clone_size: -; j_call: TRBJ2-5; v_call: TRBV11-2; cdr3_aa: CASSLGSGALTQYF; cdr3_nt: TGTGCCAGCAGCTTAGGCTCCGGGGCCTTGACCCAGTACTTC
d_call: -; clone_size: many; j_call: TRBJ1-1; v_call: TRBV2; cdr3_aa: CATKAGNTEAFF; cdr3_nt: TGTGCCACCAAGGCGGGGAACACTGAAGCTTTCTTT
d_call: -; clone_size: many; j_call: TRBJ2-2; v_call: TRBV7-2; cdr3_aa: CASSSGLNGELFF; cdr3_nt: TGTGCCAGCAGCTCAGGGTTGAACGGGGAGCTGTTTTTT
d_call: TRBD2; clone_size: -; j_call: TRBJ2-3; v_call: TRBV7-2; cdr3_aa: CASSWGTSGVIDTQYF; cdr3_nt: TGTGCCAGCAGCTGGGGGACTAGCGGGGTAATAGATACGCAGTATTTT
d_call: TRBD2; clone_size: -; j_call: TRBJ2-5; v_call: TRBV28; cdr3_aa: CASSLLAGVETQYF; cdr3_nt: TGTGCCAGCAGTTTACTAGCGGGGGTCGAGACCCAGTACTTC
d_call: TRBD1; clone_size: few; j_call: TRBJ2-7; v_call: TRBV2; cdr3_aa: CASRPYRGRSYEQYF; cdr3_nt: TGTGCCAGCAGACCTTACAGGGGACGCTCCTACGAGCAGTACTTC